The T cell receptor beta chain under discussion was sequenced for a study of blood T cell repertoires in COVID-19. As for the study in general: The analysed material was cDNA or gDNA that came from T cells, B-cell-depleted T cells, or PBMCs.

Profiling relied on immunoSEQ multiplex PCR, and the TCRdb table lists in-frame clones only, not all of them. The sample includes about 110,000 clones, roughly 80% of them seen just once. Trimming shortened V by 1 base and J by 6 bases, and 7 bases separated the two germline ends. This CDR3 has 11 amino acids. From germline, CDR1 is DFQATT and CDR2 SNEGSKA (reference sequence). Sequencing was performed on peripheral blood. This sequence originates from a human donor in a cohort sampled during active COVID-19. This chain links TRBV20-1 with TRBJ2-7; D is unclear. CDR3 sequence (DNA): TGCAGTGCTAGAGGGCCTTCCGAGCAGTACTTC. Its protein product is CSARGPSEQYF.